This entry lists 17 T cell receptor beta chains sequenced from one sample in a study of early T cells in non-severe SARS-CoV-2 infection. TCRdb used MiXCR to reprocess the 5' RACE reads, holding one entry per CDR3 protein. The profile shows around 100,000 distinct CDR3 sequences, about 15% of them singletons. The specimen sequenced was whole blood. The receptors come from an adult who was a healthcare worker with PCR-confirmed SARS-CoV-2 infection or an uninfected control (not recorded which).

A few counts support this clonotype. The J gene is TRBJ2-5, the V gene TRBV12-3 or TRBV12-4, with a weak D call TRBD1 (5 bases). V lost 4 bases and J lost 2, with 14 bases in between. The CDR3 is 15 amino acids. The CDR3 nucleotides are TGTGCCAGCAGTTCCCCAGGGCTAGGGCAAGAGACCCAGTACTTC. Its protein product is CASSSPGLGQETQYF.

The V gene is TRBV20-1, the J gene TRBJ1-4; D is uncertain. V was shortened by 3 bases and J by 4 bases, with 12 bases between the two germline ends. The germline gives CDR1 DFQATT, CDR2 SNEGSKA (reference sequence). The CDR3 covers 14 residues. The CDR3 here is CSARRDEINEKLFF. CDR3 in DNA: TGCAGTGCTAGGAGGGATGAGATTAATGAAAAACTGTTTTTT.

V usage is TRBV7-2 and J usage is TRBJ2-1; D is ambiguous. Germline values: CDR1 SGHTA, CDR2 FQGNSA. This CDR3 has 12 residues. The germline V and J ends were trimmed by 3 bases and 5 bases, with 5 bases remaining between them. CDR3 nucleotide sequence: TGTGCCAGCAGCTTCCGTAACAATGAGCAGTTCTTC. Protein sequence: CASSFRNNEQFF.

This sequence joins TRBV7-6 and TRBJ2-3, with a tentative D call TRBD1 (6 bases). Germline V gives CDR1 SGHVS, CDR2 FNYEAQ. Trimming removed 5 bases at V and 7 bases at J, with 19 bases between. The CDR3 has 15 residues. CDR3: CASSRGSVGEYTQYF. CDR3 DNA: TGTGCCAGCAGCAGGGGGTCGGTTGGGGAATATACGCAGTATTTT.

Ten or more counts support this clonotype. The chain carries TRBV2 and TRBJ2-3; no clear D. This CDR3 is built from 10 residues. V was cut by 8 bases and J by 6 bases, with 6 bases left in between. Germline loops: CDR1 SNHLY, CDR2 FYNNEI. CDR3 region: CASGEDTQYF. CDR3 bases: TGTGCCAGCGGAGAGGATACGCAGTATTTT.

CDR3 coding DNA: TGCGCCAGCAGAAGGCGGTACAATGAGCAGTTCTTC. It yields the protein CASRRRYNEQFF. The chain has TRBV5-1 and TRBJ2-1; D not resolved. Germline V gives CDR1 SGHRS, CDR2 YFSETQ. Trimming removed 5 bases at V and 4 bases at J, with 7 bases between. This CDR3 is 12 amino acids long.

The V call is TRBV6-4, the J call TRBJ2-1; D tentatively reads TRBD1 or TRBD2 (5 bases each). From germline, CDR1 is MRHNA and CDR2 SNTAGT. The V end was cut by 3 bases, the J end by 5 bases, with 11 bases between. This CDR3 is built from 14 residues. The CDR3 region has the DNA TGTGCCAGCAGTGAGGGACCCGGCAACAATGAGCAGTTCTTC. Translation: CASSEGPGNNEQFF.

The rearrangement uses TRBV28 and TRBJ2-2; D gene ambiguous. Deletions cut 5 bases from V and 3 bases from J, with 16 bases between. Germline CDR1 is MDHEN and CDR2 is SYDVKM. The CDR3 is 16 amino acids. CDR3 sequence reads: CASSLPGSFDTGELFF. The CDR3 nucleotides read TGTGCCAGCAGTCTCCCTGGGTCCTTCGACACCGGGGAGCTGTTTTTT.

This clonotype was observed a handful of times. V usage is TRBV2 and J usage is TRBJ2-5, with TRBD2 matching over 12 bases. Germline values: CDR1 SNHLY, CDR2 FYNNEI. Trimming took 6 bases from V and 1 from J; bases not matched to a gene: 9. The CDR3 extends over 17 amino acids. CDR3 loop: CASRETSGGLTQETQYF. The DNA for the CDR3 is TGTGCCAGCAGAGAGACTAGCGGGGGCCTAACCCAAGAGACCCAGTACTTC. The whole variable domain, remainder taken from reference TRBV2 and TRBJ2-5, is EPEVTQTPSHQVTQMGQEVILRCVPISNHLYFYWYRQILGQKVEFLVSFYNNEISEKSEIFDDQFSVERPDGSNFTLKIRSTKLEDSAMYFCASRETSGGLTQETQYFGPGTRLLVL.

In the case of this clonotype: One end of the junction is discordant with germline, which a read error may explain. This chain joins TRBV29-1 and TRBJ2-7; 9 nucleotides match TRBD1. Per the germline V gene, CDR1 is SQVTM and CDR2 is ANQGSEA. This CDR3 comprises 8 residues. The CDR3 loop is CSVGQGDF. The DNA of the CDR3 is TGCAGCGTGGGACAGGGTGACTTC.

The chain links TRBV7-2 to TRBJ2-1; 8 bases align to TRBD2. Germline CDR1 SGHTA, CDR2 FQGNSA. With V trimmed by 3 bases and J by 9 bases, 4 bases remained unmatched. There are 13 residues in the CDR3. The CDR3 loop is CASSFSAGVEQFF. The CDR3 DNA reads TGTGCCAGCAGCTTCTCAGCGGGAGTTGAGCAGTTCTTC.

This clonotype came up many times. The rearrangement links TRBV10-3 to TRBJ2-5, with TRBD2 as a possible D gene (6 bases). V was cut by 7 bases and J by 5 bases, with 17 bases left in between. Germline assignment: CDR1 ENHRY and CDR2 SYGVKD. The CDR3 covers 14 residues. CDR3 sequence (DNA): TGTGCCATCAATGGAGGGGCCCCCGGGGAGACCCAGTACTTC. Its protein product is CAINGGAPGETQYF.

Details on this clonotype: The CDR3 carries no conserved terminal phenylalanine or tryptophan, so it likely arises from a read error. The chain joins TRBV11-2 to TRBJ2-2; perhaps TRBD2 as D (5 bases). The V end lost 2 bases, the J end lost 4 bases, and 11 bases lay between the germline ends. The CDR3 is 15 residues long. Germline assignment: CDR1 SGHAT and CDR2 FQNNGV. The CDR3: CASSLKPGSTGELFS. Here the CDR3 DNA reads TGTGCCAGCAGCTTAAAACCGGGGAGCACCGGGGAGCTGTTTTCT.

This clonotype was seen at least ten times. This rearrangement joins TRBV6-2 or TRBV6-3 to TRBJ1-2; D uncertain. The CDR3 extends over 13 amino acids. V was trimmed by 2 bases and J by 2 bases, leaving 6 bases between them. Per germline, CDR1 MNHEY and CDR2 SVGEGT. In DNA, the CDR3 is TGTGCCAGCAGTTACGGGCAGAACTATGGCTACACCTTC. This encodes CASSYGQNYGYTF.

This clonotype was seen only a few times. The chain uses TRBV4-3 and TRBJ2-3; 8 positions match TRBD2. The length of the CDR3 is 14 residues. Germline V CDR1 and CDR2: LGHNA, YSLEER. V shed 2 bases and J 14 bases; nucleotides not matched to a gene: 12. The DNA for the CDR3 is TGCGCCAGCAGCCAATACCGGGCGGGGACTAGTGTGTATTTT. It yields the protein CASSQYRAGTSVYF.

The gene calls are TRBV18 and TRBJ2-5; 9 bases match TRBD1. CDR3 length: 17 amino acids. Germline V lookup: CDR1 KGHSH, CDR2 LQKENI. Trimming took 4 bases from V and 1 from J; bases not matched to a gene: 10. CDR3 in DNA: TGTGCCAGCTCACTACTTTCCTCGACAGGGGGCCAAGAGACCCAGTACTTC. It yields the protein CASSLLSSTGGQETQYF.

Details on this clonotype: One end of the junction fails to match germline, which may point to a read error. The chain joins TRBV7-9 to TRBJ2-1, with D perhaps given as TRBD1 or TRBD2 (5 bases each). From germline, CDR1 is SEHNR and CDR2 FQNEAQ (reference sequence). The CDR3 runs to 17 residues. The DNA for the CDR3 is TGTGCCAGCAGCTTAGCGCTACGGGACCTCTCCTACAATGTGCAGTTCTTC. Its translation is CASSLALRDLSYNVQFF. Complete variable domain (other parts from reference TRBV7-9 and TRBJ2-1): DTGVSQNPRHKITKRGQNVTFRCDPISEHNRLYWYRQTLGQGPEFLTYFQNEAQLEKSRLLSDRFSAERPKGSFSTLEIQRTEQGDSAMYLCASSLALRDLSYNVQFFGPGTRLTVL.